This TCR beta chain stems from a study of blood T cell repertoires in COVID-19. Background on the study: Material from acute and convalescent COVID-19 was sourced from the United States, Italy and Spain.

Assay: immunoSEQ multiplex PCR; the TCRdb copy retains only in-frame clones and omits some. The table lists 250,000 or so clones, 70% to 90% of them singletons, with over 5.5% in the top ten. The V and J ends lost 3 bases and 3 bases respectively, with 21 bases between them. Germline V gene data show CDR1 as SGHAT and CDR2 as FQNNGV. The length of the CDR3 is 17 residues. The clonotype originates from an older woman with active or convalescent COVID-19. Material for sequencing was peripheral blood. The V gene is TRBV11-2, the J gene TRBJ2-7; D is possibly TRBD2 (6 bases). As DNA, the CDR3 is TGTGCCAGCAGCTTTACTAGGGACTCCTATGGGGTCTACGAGCAGTACTTC. Translating it yields CASSFTRDSYGVYEQYF.